The 15 T cell receptor beta chains given below trace back to one sample, sequenced in a study of OX40 agonist ivuxolimab in advanced cancers. Data came from immunoSEQ multiplex PCR; TCRdb stores just in-frame clones and leaves some out. The table lists 83,000 or so clones, more than 85% of them singletons. The specimen was CD4+ or CD8+ T cells sorted from blood, collected in a trial of the OX40 agonist ivuxolimab. These receptors all come from an adult with an advanced solid tumor such as melanoma, head and neck, liver or kidney cancer.

The chain recombines TRBV18 with TRBJ2-3; D may be TRBD1 or TRBD2 (5 bases each). Germline V gene sequence: CDR1 KGHSH, CDR2 LQKENI. V gave up 3 bases and J gave up 5 bases, with 12 bases separating them. The CDR3 runs to 14 residues. The CDR3 DNA reads TGTGCCAGCTCACCGTCCCGAGGGGAAGATACGCAGTATTTT. As protein: CASSPSRGEDTQYF.

This clone was seen only once. The rearrangement links TRBV11-2 to TRBJ2-1, with 10 bases that match TRBD2. V shed 5 bases and J 12 bases; nucleotides not matched to a gene: 13. CDR1 and CDR2 (germline): SGHAT, FQNNGV. The CDR3 is made up of 15 amino acids. In DNA form, the CDR3 reads TGTGCCAGCAGCCTTTTGACTAGCGGGTTGACGGGGCAGTTCTTC. Its protein is CASSLLTSGLTGQFF.

The chain couples TRBV5-6 to TRBJ2-1; weak D call: TRBD2 (6 bases). There are 16 residues in the CDR3. V shed 3 bases and J shed 3 bases, with 16 bases lying between them. Germline values: CDR1 SGHDT, CDR2 YYEEEE. The CDR3 reads CASSSTSRTNYNEQFF. The DNA for the CDR3 is TGTGCCAGCAGCTCGACTAGTAGGACCAACTACAATGAGCAGTTCTTC.

The V call is TRBV6-6, the J call TRBJ1-2; no definite D call. With 0 bases removed from V and 6 bases from J, the gap between germline ends came to 17 bases. Germline V CDR1 and CDR2: MNHNY, SVGAGI (reference sequence). CDR3 size: 16 residues. The DNA of the CDR3 is TGTGCCAGCAGTTACTCCACTCGAGCCGACGCTAATGGCTACACCTTC. Its protein product is CASSYSTRADANGYTF.

J is TRBJ2-5 and V is TRBV28; 8 nucleotides line up with TRBD2. Germline V gene sequence: CDR1 MDHEN, CDR2 SYDVKM. Unmatched junction bases numbered 22, after V lost 6 bases and J lost 4 bases. This CDR3 spans 19 amino acids. The CDR3 nucleotides are TGTGCCAGCAGGGACATTATGGGCAAAGGTAGCGGGAAAGGAGAGACCCAGTACTTC. It translates to CASRDIMGKGSGKGETQYF.

This sequence joins TRBV5-1 and TRBJ2-5; D perhaps matches TRBD1 (9 bases). The CDR3 loop spans 15 amino acids. Trimming shortened V by 4 bases and J by 6 bases, and 19 bases separated the two germline ends. Per germline, CDR1 SGHRS and CDR2 YFSETQ. CDR3 bases: TGCGCCAGCAGCGTGAATAGCGGGACAGGGCAGACCCAGTACTTC. Its protein is CASSVNSGTGQTQYF.

The chain combines TRBV25-1 with TRBJ1-2; the D is unclear. Germline CDR1 MGHDK, CDR2 SYGVNS. CDR3 length: 14 residues. V was shortened by 0 bases and J by 4 bases, with 9 bases between the two germline ends. CDR3 protein: CASSEYDGRYGYTF. The CDR3 region has the DNA TGTGCCAGCAGTGAATATGACGGACGCTATGGCTACACCTTC.

This clone was picked up one time. The rearrangement links TRBV2 to TRBJ2-3, with D maybe TRBD1 (5 bases). V was clipped by 4 bases and J by 0 bases, with 17 bases between them. This CDR3 contains 17 residues. CDR1 is SNHLY, CDR2 FYNNEI, per germline. For the CDR3, the DNA is TGTGCCAGCAGTGTTTGGGGCTGGACAACTAGCACAGATACGCAGTATTTT. It is translated as CASSVWGWTTSTDTQYF.

This rearrangement joins TRBV18 to TRBJ2-1; unclear D gene. The V gene lost 6 bases and the J gene lost 8 bases, with 17 bases spanning the gap. This CDR3 contains 14 residues. Per the germline V gene, CDR1 is KGHSH and CDR2 is LQKENI. The CDR3 reads CASSPGSPKDEQFF. The CDR3 bases are TGTGCCAGCTCGCCTGGGTCGCCGAAGGATGAGCAGTTCTTC.

The chain has TRBV2 and TRBJ1-1, with D hard to call. V lost 2 bases, J lost 4 bases, and 11 bases lay in between. Germline V gives CDR1 SNHLY, CDR2 FYNNEI. The CDR3 length is 14 residues. The CDR3 here is CASSELVGSTEAFF. The CDR3 region has the DNA TGTGCCAGCAGTGAACTCGTGGGGTCCACTGAAGCTTTCTTT.

V is TRBV6-1 and J is TRBJ2-7; D uncertain. The CDR3 covers 13 residues. Trimming took off 8 bases at V and 3 bases at J, with 14 bases between the two ends. CDR1 is MNHNS and CDR2 is SASEGT in the germline V gene. The DNA for the CDR3 is TGTGCCAGCGCTTTGACGCATCTCTACGAGCAGTACTTC. Translating gives CASALTHLYEQYF.

The rearrangement joins TRBV4-2 to TRBJ2-7; 9 bases fit TRBD2. Per the germline V gene, CDR1 is LGHNA and CDR2 is YNFKEQ. CDR3 length: 15 residues. V trimming: 1 base; J trimming: 2 bases; junction bases outside the gene matches: 3. The CDR3 region is CASSQGGGGPYEQYF. CDR3 coding DNA: TGTGCCAGCAGCCAAGGCGGGGGGGGACCCTACGAGCAGTACTTC.

V gene TRBV19 combines with J gene TRBJ2-6; D gene ambiguous. Trimming took off 5 bases at V and 0 bases at J, with 14 bases between the two ends. CDR3 length: 17 amino acids. CDR1 LNHDA and CDR2 SQIVND come from the germline V gene (reference sequence). The CDR3 region is CASSQRPASSGANVLTF. In nucleotides, the CDR3 is TGTGCCAGTAGTCAAAGGCCGGCGAGCTCTGGGGCCAACGTCCTGACTTTC.

This chain uses TRBV28 with TRBJ1-1; 7 positions match TRBD1. Germline V CDR1 and CDR2: MDHEN, SYDVKM. The CDR3 consists of 15 residues. V lost 4 bases, J lost 2 bases, and 7 bases stayed unmatched. The CDR3: CASSSPGTDNTEAFF. The CDR3 region has the DNA TGTGCCAGCAGTTCACCTGGGACAGATAACACTGAAGCTTTCTTT.

The gene calls are TRBV6-5 and TRBJ1-4, with D hard to call. Looked up from germline, CDR1 is MNHEY and CDR2 is SVGAGI. With 0 bases removed from V and 4 bases from J, the gap between germline ends came to 6 bases. The CDR3 contains 14 residues. CDR3 DNA sequence: TGTGCCAGCAGTTACTCCCGGAATAATGAAAAACTGTTTTTT. It encodes CASSYSRNNEKLFF.